This is a list of T cell receptor beta chains from one sample in a study of cytomegalovirus exposure and HLA in healthy donors. Libraries were prepared by immunoSEQ multiplex PCR; TCRdb keeps only in-frame clonotypes and omits some of them. The sample has about 110,000 clones, roughly 80% seen once. The sequenced material came from PBMCs. Every receptor here comes from a man aged 50 or older in good health and CMV-seronegative. Both conserved end residues are part of each CDR3. D genes are given only for firm matches.

v_gene,j_gene,d_gene,CDR3aa,CDR3nt
TRBV29-1,TRBJ2-2,TRBD1,CSVDRGSGELFF,TGCAGCGTTGACAGGGGGTCCGGGGAGCTGTTTTTT
TRBV27,TRBJ1-6,TRBD1,CASSLPRGHNSPLHF,TGTGCCAGCAGTTTACCCAGGGGGCATAATTCACCCCTCCACTTT
TRBV10-3,TRBJ2-1,TRBD2,CAISAVPPWASGNNEQFF,TGTGCCATCAGTGCGGTACCCCCGTGGGCTAGCGGGAACAATGAGCAGTTCTTC
TRBV5-4,TRBJ2-1,TRBD1,CASSSTGANEQFF,TGTGCCAGCAGCTCTACAGGGGCGAATGAGCAGTTCTTC
TRBV5-5,TRBJ2-5,TRBD2,CASSVSGEVVAQYF,TGTGCCAGCAGCGTTAGCGGGGAGGTAGTGGCCCAGTACTTC
TRBV28,TRBJ2-3,-,CASSPQGRTDTQYF,TGTGCCAGCAGTCCCCAAGGGAGGACAGATACGCAGTATTTT
TRBV5-1,TRBJ2-2,-,CASSSGGGLNTGELFF,TGCGCCAGCAGCTCTGGGGGGGGCCTGAACACCGGGGAGCTGTTTTTT
TRBV12-5,TRBJ1-5,-,CASGLDLHRDYSNQPQHF,TGTGCTAGTGGTTTGGACCTCCACAGGGATTATAGCAATCAGCCCCAGCATTTT
TRBV5-4,TRBJ2-5,TRBD2,CASSLLAGEETQYF,TGTGCCAGCAGCTTGTTAGCGGGGGAGGAGACCCAGTACTTC
TRBV16,TRBJ1-2,-,CASSQSQGGYTF,TGTGCCAGCAGCCAATCGCAGGGGGGCTACACCTTC
TRBV9,TRBJ2-6,TRBD1,CASSLPGQGPGANVLTF,TGTGCCAGCAGCTTGCCGGGACAGGGCCCTGGGGCCAACGTCCTGACTTTC
TRBV4-2,TRBJ1-2,-,CASRGRGDGRNYGYTF,TGTGCCAGCAGAGGCCGGGGTGACGGAAGAAACTATGGCTACACCTTC
TRBV10-3,TRBJ2-3,TRBD1,CAIKNRGSTDTQYF,TGTGCCATCAAGAACAGGGGTAGCACAGATACGCAGTATTTT
TRBV7-2,TRBJ1-5,-,CASSLSGRANQPQHF,TGTGCCAGCAGCTTATCTGGTCGCGCCAATCAGCCCCAGCATTTT
TRBV5-4,TRBJ1-1,TRBD1,CASRLGQGAGTEAFF,TGTGCCAGCAGACTGGGACAGGGGGCGGGCACTGAAGCTTTCTTT
TRBV7-9,TRBJ1-5,TRBD1,CSSSLAVGQGDQPQHF,TGTTCCAGCAGCTTAGCGGTCGGACAGGGTGATCAGCCCCAGCATTTT
TRBV4-3,TRBJ2-2,-,CASSQDRGRARELFF,TGCGCCAGCAGCCAAGATCGAGGCAGGGCGCGGGAGCTGTTTTTT